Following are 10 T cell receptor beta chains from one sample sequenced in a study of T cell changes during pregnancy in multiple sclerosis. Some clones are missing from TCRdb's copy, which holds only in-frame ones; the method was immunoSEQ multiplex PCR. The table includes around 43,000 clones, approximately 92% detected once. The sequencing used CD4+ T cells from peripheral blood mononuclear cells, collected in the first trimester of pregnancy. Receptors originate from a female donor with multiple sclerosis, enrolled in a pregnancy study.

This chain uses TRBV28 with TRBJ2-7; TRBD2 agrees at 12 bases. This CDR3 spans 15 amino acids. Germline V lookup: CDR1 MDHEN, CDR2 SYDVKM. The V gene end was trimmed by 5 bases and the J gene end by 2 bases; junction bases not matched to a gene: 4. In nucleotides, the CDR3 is TGTGCCAGCAGTCCCGGACTAGCGGGAACCTACGAGCAGTACTTC. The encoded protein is CASSPGLAGTYEQYF.

Here the CDR3 reads CASRVSGRAPAETQYF. CDR3 sequence (DNA): TGTGCCAGCAGGGTTAGCGGGAGGGCCCCTGCGGAGACCCAGTACTTC. The chain has TRBV27 and TRBJ2-5, with 11 bases aligning to TRBD2. The length of the CDR3 is 16 residues. Germline lookup yields CDR1 MNHEY and CDR2 SMNVEV (reference sequence). Trimming removed 6 bases from V and 5 bases from J; junction bases left unmatched: 11.

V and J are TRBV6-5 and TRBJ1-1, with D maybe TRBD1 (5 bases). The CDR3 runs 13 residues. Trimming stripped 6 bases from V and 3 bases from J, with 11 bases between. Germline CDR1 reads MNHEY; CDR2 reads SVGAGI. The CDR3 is CASRGGWDTEAFF. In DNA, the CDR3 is TGTGCCAGCAGGGGGGGTTGGGACACTGAAGCTTTCTTT.

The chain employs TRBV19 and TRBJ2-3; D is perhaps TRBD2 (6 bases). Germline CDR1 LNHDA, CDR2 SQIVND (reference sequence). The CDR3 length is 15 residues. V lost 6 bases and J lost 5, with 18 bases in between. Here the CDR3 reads CASSHRLVRVDTQYF. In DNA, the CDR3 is TGTGCCAGTAGCCACCGACTAGTAAGAGTAGATACGCAGTATTTT.

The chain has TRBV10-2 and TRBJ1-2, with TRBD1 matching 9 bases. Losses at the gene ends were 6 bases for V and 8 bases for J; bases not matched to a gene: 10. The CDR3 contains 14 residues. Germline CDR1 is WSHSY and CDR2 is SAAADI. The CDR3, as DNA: TGCGCCAGCAGCGGGGACAGGGCCGTAGGAGGCTACACCTTC. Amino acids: CASSGDRAVGGYTF.

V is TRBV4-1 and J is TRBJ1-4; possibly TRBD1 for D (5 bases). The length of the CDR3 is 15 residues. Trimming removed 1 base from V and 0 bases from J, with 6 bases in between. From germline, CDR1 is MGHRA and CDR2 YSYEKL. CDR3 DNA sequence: TGCGCCAGCAGCCAAGGGACAACAACTAATGAAAAACTGTTTTTT. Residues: CASSQGTTTNEKLFF.

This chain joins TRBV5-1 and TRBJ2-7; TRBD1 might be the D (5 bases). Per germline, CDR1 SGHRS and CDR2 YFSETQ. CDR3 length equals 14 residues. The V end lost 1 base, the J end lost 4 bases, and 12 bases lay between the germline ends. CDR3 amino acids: CASSLRPDSYEQYF. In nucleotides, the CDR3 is TGCGCCAGCAGCTTGAGGCCAGACAGTTACGAGCAGTACTTC.

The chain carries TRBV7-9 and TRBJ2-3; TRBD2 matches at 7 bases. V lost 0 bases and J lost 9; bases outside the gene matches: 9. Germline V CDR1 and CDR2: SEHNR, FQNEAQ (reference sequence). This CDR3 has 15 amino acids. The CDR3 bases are TGTGCCAGCAGCTTAGCGTTGCGGGAGATCGGGACGCAGTATTTT. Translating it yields CASSLALREIGTQYF.

CDR3 bases: TGTGCCAGCAGTTTATCAGGGTTCCAAGAGACCCAGTACTTC. It encodes CASSLSGFQETQYF. The chain employs TRBV28 and TRBJ2-5, with a possible D match to TRBD1 (5 bases). Trimming cost V 1 base and J 1 base, with 7 bases left between them. CDR3 size: 14 residues. CDR1 and CDR2 from the germline V gene are MDHEN and SYDVKM.

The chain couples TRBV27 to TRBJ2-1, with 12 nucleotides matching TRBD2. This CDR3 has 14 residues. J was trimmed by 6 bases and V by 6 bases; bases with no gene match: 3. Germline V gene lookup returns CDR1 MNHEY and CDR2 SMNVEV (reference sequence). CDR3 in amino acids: CASSLAGGPNEQFF. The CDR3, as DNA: TGTGCCAGCAGCCTAGCGGGAGGGCCCAATGAGCAGTTCTTC.